A single sample is the source of the 22 T cell receptor beta chains below, sequenced in a study of beta chain features in type 1 diabetes. Of the isolated RNA, all was reverse transcribed, and so the sequenced material was expressed TCRB transcripts. Only in-frame clones appear in the TCRdb table, and some are missing; sequencing was by immunoSEQ multiplex PCR. The sample lists 900,000 or so clones; about 17% were seen once. What was sequenced was naive CD4+ T cells from blood. Receptors were obtained from a woman under 30 in good health.

The gene calls are TRBV7-2 and TRBJ2-4; possibly TRBD1 for D (6 bases). CDR1 SGHTA and CDR2 FQGNSA come from the germline V gene. The ends were cut back, 5 bases at V and 0 bases at J, with 14 bases in the middle. The CDR3 has 16 amino acids. This CDR3 is CASSPVGTLAKNIQYF. The CDR3 DNA reads as TGTGCCAGCAGCCCGGTCGGGACACTAGCCAAAAACATTCAGTACTTC.

V and J are TRBV7-9 and TRBJ2-5; 7 bases align to TRBD1. Germline V gene lookup returns CDR1 SEHNR and CDR2 FQNEAQ (reference sequence). The CDR3 is 12 amino acids. V was clipped by 5 bases and J by 4 bases; unmatched bases: 1. The CDR3: CASSRDRETQYF. DNA of the CDR3: TGTGCCAGCAGCAGGGACAGAGAGACCCAGTACTTC.

The V gene is TRBV7-8, the J gene TRBJ2-1, with D perhaps being TRBD1 or TRBD2 (5 bases each). This CDR3 spans 14 amino acids. Germline CDR1 is SGHVS and CDR2 is FQNEAQ. Deletions cut 5 bases from V and 2 bases from J, with 10 bases between. CDR3 sequence: CASSPRDPYNEQFF. The CDR3 DNA sequence: TGTGCCAGCAGCCCCCGGGACCCCTACAATGAGCAGTTCTTC. Full variable domain (remainder filled in from reference TRBV7-8 and TRBJ2-1): GAGVSQSPRYKVAKRGQDVALRCDPISGHVSLFWYQQALGQGPEFLTYFQNEAQLDKSGLPSDRFFAERPEGSVSTLKIQRTQQEDSAVYLCASSPRDPYNEQFFGPGTRLTVL.

The chain uses TRBV10-3 and TRBJ1-5, with D hard to call. V lost 4 bases, J lost 7 bases, and 11 bases lay in between. Germline V CDR1 and CDR2: ENHRY, SYGVKD. The CDR3 is made up of 13 amino acids. CDR3 DNA sequence: TGTGCCATCAGTGGAGAGCCGGGGCAGCCCCAGCATTTT. Translating it yields CAISGEPGQPQHF.

This clone was counted between two and nine times. This chain joins TRBV4-3 and TRBJ2-3; 8 bases map to TRBD2. With V trimmed by 4 bases and J by 3 bases, 6 bases remained unmatched. The CDR3 consists of 15 residues. Germline values: CDR1 LGHNA, CDR2 YSLEER. This chain's CDR3 is CASSRGTRVTDTQYF. The CDR3 DNA follows: TGCGCCAGCAGCCGGGGGACTAGGGTTACAGATACGCAGTATTTT.

The sample holds a few counts of this clone. The rearrangement joins TRBV6-6 to TRBJ2-2; 8 bases fit TRBD1. The germline CDR1 and CDR2 sequences are MNHNY and SVGAGI (reference sequence). Unmatched junction bases numbered 5, after V lost 7 bases and J lost 4 bases. CDR3 length: 14 amino acids. CDR3 loop: CASTGTGFTGELFF. CDR3 in DNA: TGTGCCAGCACCGGGACAGGATTCACCGGGGAGCTGTTTTTT.

This clone was detected only a few times. The chain has TRBV5-1 and TRBJ2-2, with TRBD1 matching over 8 bases. The V and J ends lost 4 bases and 6 bases, in that order; junction bases with no gene match: 5. Germline V gene sequence: CDR1 SGHRS, CDR2 YFSETQ. This CDR3 spans 14 amino acids. The CDR3 reads CASSRTGSPGELFF. The DNA of the CDR3 is TGCGCCAGCAGCCGGACAGGGAGCCCCGGGGAGCTGTTTTTT.

The CDR3 reads CASSRVWGVPETQYF. The CDR3 DNA reads TGTGCCAGTAGTAGAGTCTGGGGGGTTCCCGAGACCCAGTACTTC. This chain connects TRBV19 to TRBJ2-5; D perhaps matches TRBD2 (6 bases). V was trimmed by 4 bases and J by 5 bases, leaving 17 bases between them. Germline V CDR1 and CDR2: LNHDA, SQIVND (reference sequence). The length of the CDR3 is 15 residues. The variable domain in full, with the rest retrieved from reference TRBV19 and TRBJ2-5, is DGGITQSPKYLFRKEGQNVTLSCEQNLNHDAMYWYRQDPGQGLRLIYYSQIVNDFQKGDIAEGYSVSREKKESFPLTVTSAQKNPTAFYLCASSRVWGVPETQYFGPGTRLLVL.

The rearrangement joins TRBV29-1 to TRBJ2-7; D may be TRBD1 (6 bases). The length of the CDR3 is 11 residues. CDR1 and CDR2 (germline): SQVTM, ANQGSEA. The germline V and J ends were trimmed by 6 bases and 7 bases, with 13 bases remaining between them. The CDR3 region has the DNA TGCAGCGTGGCAGGGGAAAATGAGCAGTACTTC. It encodes CSVAGENEQYF.

This clone was found a few times. The J gene is TRBJ2-5, the V gene TRBV4-2; 7 bases agree with TRBD1. Trimming took 0 bases from V and 5 from J; bases not matched to a gene: 9. Germline values: CDR1 LGHNA, CDR2 YNFKEQ. This CDR3 has 16 residues. CDR3 region: CASSQEGGQDRETQYF. CDR3 DNA sequence: TGTGCCAGCAGCCAAGAGGGCGGACAGGATCGTGAGACCCAGTACTTC.

The V and J genes are TRBV28 and TRBJ2-1; D ambiguous. Germline V gene data show CDR1 as MDHEN and CDR2 as SYDVKM. Trimming shortened V by 7 bases and J by 15 bases, and 16 bases separated the two germline ends. The CDR3 covers 11 residues. Written as DNA, the CDR3 is TGTGCCAGCATGAGGCTAGGAGTTTCGTTCTTC. It codes for CASMRLGVSFF.

This clone was found a few times. One end of the junction varies from germline; a read error may be responsible. V usage is TRBV12-5 and J usage is TRBJ2-3; a possible D gene is TRBD2 (5 bases). There are 9 residues in the CDR3. The germline CDR1 and CDR2 sequences are LGHNT and FRNRAP. The CDR3 here is CASGLVGIF. DNA for the CDR3: TGTGCTAGTGGTTTGGTCGGGATTTTT.

This clone has only a few counts. The genes are TRBV7-8 and TRBJ2-2; 11 bases line up with TRBD2. CDR3 length equals 16 residues. The V gene's germline CDR1 is SGHVS and CDR2 FQNEAQ. The J segment lost 7 bases and the V segment lost 5 bases, leaving 9 bases of the junction unmatched. The DNA of the CDR3 is TGTGCCAGCAGCCGCACTAGCGGGAGTTTTGTCGGGGAGCTGTTTTTT. It translates to CASSRTSGSFVGELFF.

V gene TRBV27 combines with J gene TRBJ1-1; 8 bases fit TRBD1. The V gene's germline CDR1 is MNHEY and CDR2 SMNVEV (reference sequence). Trimming cost V 1 base and J 4 bases; bases outside gene matches: 5. The CDR3 is made up of 15 amino acids. CDR3 amino acids: CASSLFQGAGTEAFF. The CDR3 DNA reads TGTGCCAGCAGTTTATTCCAGGGGGCCGGCACTGAAGCTTTCTTT.

This clone showed up just a few times. A junction boundary mismatches the germline segment, possibly from a read error. The chain links TRBV7-2 to TRBJ2-3; 9 positions match TRBD2. The CDR3 contains 13 residues. The germline CDR1 and CDR2 sequences are SGHTA and FQGNSA. For the CDR3, the DNA is TGTGCCAGCAGCTTAGCGCTGGGGGGGACTAGCATCTTT. It codes for CASSLALGGTSIF.

A few counts support this clone. The chain couples TRBV4-3 to TRBJ1-1, with 7 bases that match TRBD1. Germline CDR1 reads LGHNA; CDR2 reads YSLEER. This CDR3 is 20 amino acids long. The J segment lost 0 bases and the V segment lost 0 bases, leaving 16 bases of the junction unmatched. The CDR3, as DNA: TGCGCCAGCAGCCAAGATGGATTGTTAGGGACAGAGAAGATGAACACTGAAGCTTTCTTT. Its translation: CASSQDGLLGTEKMNTEAFF.

This clone was counted a few times. This sequence joins TRBV6-5 and TRBJ2-5, with 10 nucleotides matching TRBD2. This CDR3 has 16 residues. Looked up from germline, CDR1 is MNHEY and CDR2 is SVGAGI. V shed 3 bases and J 3 bases; nucleotides not matched to a gene: 7. CDR3 sequence: CASSYLGTSGKETQYF. The CDR3 DNA sequence: TGTGCCAGCAGTTATCTCGGTACTAGCGGGAAAGAGACCCAGTACTTC.

This sequence joins TRBV25-1 and TRBJ2-2; D not resolved. The CDR3 has 12 amino acids. Germline V lookup: CDR1 MGHDK, CDR2 SYGVNS. V was pared by 5 bases and J by 6 bases, with 7 bases between. The CDR3, as DNA: TGTGCCAGCAGTCTCCCGGCCGGGGAGCTGTTTTTT. Amino acids: CASSLPAGELFF.

This clone has only a few counts. The V and J genes are TRBV6-1 and TRBJ2-2, with D uncertain. Germline CDR1 MNHNS, CDR2 SASEGT. This CDR3 spans 13 amino acids. V gave up 4 bases and J gave up 0 bases, with 3 bases separating them. The CDR3 region is CASSASNTGELFF. The CDR3 DNA is TGTGCCAGCAGTGCCTCGAACACCGGGGAGCTGTTTTTT.

As DNA, the CDR3 is TGTGCCAGCAGCGTTGGAGCCCAGGGCCCGGGGAGGGAGACCCAGTACTTC. Its translation is CASSVGAQGPGRETQYF. The V call is TRBV9, the J call TRBJ2-5; D might be TRBD2 (6 bases). Germline V gene lookup returns CDR1 SGDLS and CDR2 YYNGEE. Trimming removed 2 bases at V and 5 bases at J, with 22 bases between. CDR3 size: 17 residues.

This clone was seen more than once but under ten times. Other DNA sequences in the same sample also yield this CDR3. The rearrangement joins TRBV18 to TRBJ2-5, with a weak D call TRBD2 (6 bases). Germline loops: CDR1 KGHSH, CDR2 LQKENI. The CDR3 contains 14 residues. V lost 2 bases to trimming and J lost 2 bases, with 9 bases between them. In DNA form, the CDR3 reads TGTGCCAGCTCACCAAGGGACTTTCAAGAGACCCAGTACTTC. Translated: CASSPRDFQETQYF.

CDR3 bases: TGTGCCAGCAGCGGGTCAGGGGGCCGCCCCCAAGAGACCCAGTACTTC. It is translated as CASSGSGGRPQETQYF. The rearrangement uses TRBV28 and TRBJ2-5, with 8 bases lining up with TRBD1. CDR1 and CDR2 (germline): MDHEN, SYDVKM. Trimming removed 6 bases from V and 1 base from J; junction bases left unmatched: 10. CDR3 length: 16 residues.